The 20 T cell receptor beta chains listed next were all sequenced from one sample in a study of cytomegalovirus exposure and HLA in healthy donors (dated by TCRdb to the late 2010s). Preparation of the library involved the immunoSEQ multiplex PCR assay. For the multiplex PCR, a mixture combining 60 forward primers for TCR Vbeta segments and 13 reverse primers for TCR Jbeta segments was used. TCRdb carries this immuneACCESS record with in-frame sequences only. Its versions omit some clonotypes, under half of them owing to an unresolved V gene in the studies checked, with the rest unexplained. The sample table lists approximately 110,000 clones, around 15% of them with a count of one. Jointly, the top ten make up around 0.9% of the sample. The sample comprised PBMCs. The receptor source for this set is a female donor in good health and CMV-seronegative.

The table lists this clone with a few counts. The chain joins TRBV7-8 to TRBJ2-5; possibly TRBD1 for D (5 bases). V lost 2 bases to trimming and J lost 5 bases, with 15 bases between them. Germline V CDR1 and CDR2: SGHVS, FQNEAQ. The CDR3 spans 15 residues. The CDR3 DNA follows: TGTGCCAGCAGCTTATCTCTTTGGCAGGGCGAGACCCAGTACTTC. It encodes CASSLSLWQGETQYF.

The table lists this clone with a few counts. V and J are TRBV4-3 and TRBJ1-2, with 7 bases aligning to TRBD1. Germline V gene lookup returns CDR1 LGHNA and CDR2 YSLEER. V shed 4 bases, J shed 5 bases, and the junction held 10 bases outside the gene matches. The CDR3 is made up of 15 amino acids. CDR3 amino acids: CASSLNRGVEYGYTF. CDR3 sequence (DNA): TGCGCCAGCAGCCTAAACAGGGGCGTGGAATATGGCTACACCTTC.

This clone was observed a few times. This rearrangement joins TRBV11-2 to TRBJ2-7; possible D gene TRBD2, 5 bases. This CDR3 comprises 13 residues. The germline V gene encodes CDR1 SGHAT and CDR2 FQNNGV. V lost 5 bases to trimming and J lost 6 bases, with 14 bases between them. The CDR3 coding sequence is TGTGCCAGCAGCCCTCAGACCGAGGGCGAGCAGTACTTC. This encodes CASSPQTEGEQYF.

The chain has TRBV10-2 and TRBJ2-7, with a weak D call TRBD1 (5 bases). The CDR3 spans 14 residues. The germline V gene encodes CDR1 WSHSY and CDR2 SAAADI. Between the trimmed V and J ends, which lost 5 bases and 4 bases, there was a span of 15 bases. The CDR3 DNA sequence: TGCGCCAGCAGTTCCGGCAGGGATCGATACGAGCAGTACTTC. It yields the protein CASSSGRDRYEQYF.

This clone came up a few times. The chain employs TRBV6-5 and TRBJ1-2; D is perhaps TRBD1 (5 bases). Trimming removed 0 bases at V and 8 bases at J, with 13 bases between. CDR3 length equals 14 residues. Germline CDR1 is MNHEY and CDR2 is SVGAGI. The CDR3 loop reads CASSYSSQGRGYTF. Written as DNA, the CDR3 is TGTGCCAGCAGTTACTCGTCCCAGGGCCGCGGCTACACCTTC.

In DNA, the CDR3 is TGTGCCAGCACCTCGTTGGGCCGTCACTATGGCTACACCTTC. Amino acid sequence: CASTSLGRHYGYTF. This rearrangement joins TRBV6-6 to TRBJ1-2; D is uncertain. The CDR3 totals 14 residues. V was pared by 7 bases and J by 3 bases, with 15 bases between. Germline loops: CDR1 MNHNY, CDR2 SVGAGI (reference sequence).

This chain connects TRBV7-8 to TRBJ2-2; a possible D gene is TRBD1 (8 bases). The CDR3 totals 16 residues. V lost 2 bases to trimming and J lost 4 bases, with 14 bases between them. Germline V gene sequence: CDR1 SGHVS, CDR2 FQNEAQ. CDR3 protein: CASSLSGTGRTGELFF. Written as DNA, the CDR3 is TGTGCCAGCAGCTTAAGCGGGACAGGACGCACCGGGGAGCTGTTTTTT.

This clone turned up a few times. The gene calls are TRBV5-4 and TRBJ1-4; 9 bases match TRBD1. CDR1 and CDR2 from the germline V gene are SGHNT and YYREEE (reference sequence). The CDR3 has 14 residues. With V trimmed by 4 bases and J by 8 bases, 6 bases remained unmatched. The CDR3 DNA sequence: TGTGCCAGCAGCCAGGGACAGGGAGGCGAAAAACTGTTTTTT. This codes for CASSQGQGGEKLFF.

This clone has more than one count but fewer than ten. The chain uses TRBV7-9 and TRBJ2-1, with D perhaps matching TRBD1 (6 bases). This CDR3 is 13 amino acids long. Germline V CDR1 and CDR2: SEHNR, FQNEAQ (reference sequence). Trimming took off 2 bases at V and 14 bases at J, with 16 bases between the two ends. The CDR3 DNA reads TGTGCCAGCAGCTTACCCTTCGGACAGAAGAAGTTCTTC. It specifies CASSLPFGQKKFF. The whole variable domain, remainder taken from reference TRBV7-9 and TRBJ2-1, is DTGVSQNPRHKITKRGQNVTFRCDPISEHNRLYWYRQTLGQGPEFLTYFQNEAQLEKSRLLSDRFSAERPKGSFSTLEIQRTEQGDSAMYLCASSLPFGQKKFFGPGTRLTVL.

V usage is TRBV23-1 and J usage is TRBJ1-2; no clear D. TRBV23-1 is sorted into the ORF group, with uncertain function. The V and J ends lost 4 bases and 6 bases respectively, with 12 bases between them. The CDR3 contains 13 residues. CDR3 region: CASSPLPEDGYTF. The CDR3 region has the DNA TGCGCCAGCAGTCCTCTTCCAGAAGATGGCTACACCTTC.

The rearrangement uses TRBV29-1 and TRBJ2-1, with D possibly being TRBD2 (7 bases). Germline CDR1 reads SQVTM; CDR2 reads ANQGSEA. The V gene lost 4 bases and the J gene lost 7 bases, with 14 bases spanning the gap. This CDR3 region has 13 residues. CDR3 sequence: CSVGRTRGNEQFF. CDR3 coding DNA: TGCAGCGTTGGGCGGACTAGGGGGAATGAGCAGTTCTTC.

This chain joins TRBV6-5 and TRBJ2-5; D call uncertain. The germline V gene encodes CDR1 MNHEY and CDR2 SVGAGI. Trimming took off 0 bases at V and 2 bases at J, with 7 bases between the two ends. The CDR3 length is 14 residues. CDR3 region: CASSYSYSQETQYF. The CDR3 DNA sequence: TGTGCCAGCAGTTACTCGTATAGTCAAGAGACCCAGTACTTC.

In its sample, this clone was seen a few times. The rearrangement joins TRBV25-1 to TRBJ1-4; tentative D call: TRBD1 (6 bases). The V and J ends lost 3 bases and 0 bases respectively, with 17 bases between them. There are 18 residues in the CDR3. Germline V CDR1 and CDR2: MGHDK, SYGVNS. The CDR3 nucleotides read TGTGCCAGCAGTGAGGTCGGTTTGGGGGCAACAACTAATGAAAAACTGTTTTTT. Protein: CASSEVGLGATTNEKLFF.

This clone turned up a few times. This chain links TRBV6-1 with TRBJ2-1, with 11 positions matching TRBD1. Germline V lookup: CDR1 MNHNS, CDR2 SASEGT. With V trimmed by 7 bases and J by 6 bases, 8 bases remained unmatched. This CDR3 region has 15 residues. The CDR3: CASTSGGQGGNEQFF. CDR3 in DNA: TGTGCCAGCACCTCGGGGGGACAGGGGGGCAATGAGCAGTTCTTC.

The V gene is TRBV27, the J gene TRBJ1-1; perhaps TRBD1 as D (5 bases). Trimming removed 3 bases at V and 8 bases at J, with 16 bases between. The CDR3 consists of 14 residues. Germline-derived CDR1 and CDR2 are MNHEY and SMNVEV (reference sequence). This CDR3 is CASSFGYRISEAFF. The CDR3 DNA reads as TGTGCCAGCAGTTTCGGCTACAGGATTTCGGAAGCTTTCTTT.

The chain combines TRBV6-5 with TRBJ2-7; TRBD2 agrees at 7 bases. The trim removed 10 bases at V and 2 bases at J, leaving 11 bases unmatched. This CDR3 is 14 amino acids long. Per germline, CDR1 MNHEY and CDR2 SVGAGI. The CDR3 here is CAIRGGVYPYEQYF. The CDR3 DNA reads TGTGCCATACGCGGGGGAGTATATCCCTACGAGCAGTACTTC.

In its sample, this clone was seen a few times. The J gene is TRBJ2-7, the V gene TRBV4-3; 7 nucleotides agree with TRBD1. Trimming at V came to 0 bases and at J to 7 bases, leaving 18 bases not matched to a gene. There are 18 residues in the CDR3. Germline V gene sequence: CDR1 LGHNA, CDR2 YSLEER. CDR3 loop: CASSQDSGGTASLLEQYF. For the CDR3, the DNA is TGCGCCAGCAGCCAAGATTCCGGTGGGACAGCCAGCCTTTTGGAGCAGTACTTC.

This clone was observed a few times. CDR3 sequence reads: CASSLTTGLNSNQPQHF. The CDR3 coding sequence is TGTGCCAGCAGCCTGACTACGGGACTAAATAGCAATCAGCCCCAGCATTTT. The V gene is TRBV4-2, the J gene TRBJ1-5; D perhaps matches TRBD1 (5 bases). The CDR3 has 17 amino acids. Germline CDR1 and CDR2: LGHNA and YNFKEQ. Trimming took off 4 bases at V and 0 bases at J, with 16 bases between the two ends.

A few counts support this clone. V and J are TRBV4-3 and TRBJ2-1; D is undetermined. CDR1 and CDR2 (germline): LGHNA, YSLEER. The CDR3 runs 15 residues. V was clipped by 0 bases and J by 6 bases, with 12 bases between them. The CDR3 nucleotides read TGCGCCAGCAGCCAAGATACTTGGGCCGGCAATGAGCAGTTCTTC. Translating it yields CASSQDTWAGNEQFF.

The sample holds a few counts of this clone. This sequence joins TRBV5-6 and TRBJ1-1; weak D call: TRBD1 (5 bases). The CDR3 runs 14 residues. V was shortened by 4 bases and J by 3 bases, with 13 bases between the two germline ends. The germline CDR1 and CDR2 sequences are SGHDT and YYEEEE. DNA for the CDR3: TGTGCCAGCAGCCTTCGGGGGAGGGACACTGAAGCTTTCTTT. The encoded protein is CASSLRGRDTEAFF.